Sequencing of this T cell receptor beta chain was carried out in a study of shared clonotypes between healthy human individuals (dated by TCRdb to 2018 to 2020). About the study as a whole: The cohort comprised two women and a few men aged 18 to 49 years. Each donor's leukapheresis produced roughly between roughly 0.94 and 9.5 billion PBMCs. To estimate repertoire size and how much clonotypes are shared between individuals, the study performed deep sequencing of blood TCR repertoires from a few healthy adults. To increase sequencing depth and limit assay-specific biases, different laboratories used diverse techniques to prepare libraries and sequence TCR repertoires. For each donor, CD4 naive and CD4 memory were each given three plates, CD8 naive was given two plates, and CD8 memory was given one plate. Results the study describes overall, beyond this receptor: Only blood was sampled, and tissue TCR repertoires likely differ from those in blood. Compared with non-shared clonotypes, clonotypes shared by all four sorted-subset donors had higher generation probabilities. Rarefaction of sorted-subset datasets indicated incomplete sequencing despite the large sequencing depth. When four donors were compared, the shared fraction of clonotypes was roughly 4.8% for naive CD4, about 4% for naive CD8, 2% to 2.5% for memory CD4, and 0.35% to 0.4% for memory CD8. The genetic and exposure-history diversity represented was limited by the small number of donors. Naive subsets generally had larger estimated clonotype richness than memory subsets. Pairwise subsampling indicated that sequencing depth was expected to affect the degree of clonotype sharing among donors.

This clone has only one observation. No antigen is known for it. No per-base quality is available; no much larger clone lies one base away. Healthy HIV-negative adults with no recently reported acute infections or vaccinations were included as donors. Every donor was a Caucasian adult living in Nashville, Tennessee, USA. CD4+ T cells were enriched by magnetic negative selection; naive cells were then positively selected on CD45RA, and the negative fraction formed the memory subset. Blood was obtained by leukapheresis, after which PBMCs were separated by Ficoll-Histopaque density gradient centrifugation and cryopreserved in liquid nitrogen vapor phase. Analytical flow cytometry was used to check the purity and quantity of each magnetically sorted T cell population. Genomic DNA was isolated from every sorted fraction and measured by UV absorbance on a Nanodrop 2000c. Using the deep immunoSEQ assay, TCR CDR3 regions were amplified from genomic DNA by multiplex PCR. Extracted genomic DNA from each cell subset was spread evenly across all wells of several immunoSEQ 96-well plates, with each plate serving as a replicate. Each replicate PCR for sorted subsets received 150 to 250 ng genomic DNA, equal to about 30,000 T cell genomes. The purified libraries were quantified using a Qubit 3.0 fluorometer, sized with a Bioanalyzer 2100, and then quantified again using the KAPA Library Quantification kit. Every immunoSEQ 96-well plate was sequenced on a separate single-read 150-cycle Illumina NextSeq 550 flow cell. For the original study's pipeline: Because the immunoSEQ output held only junctional sequences and lacked quality scores, the filtering could not match the filtering applied to full-length reads. To assign V/J genes and CDR3, sequences were annotated using PyIR, a Python wrapper for IgBLAST v1.9, with IMGT germline references. Reads were filtered out if the reads had weak V/J assignments (E-value above 1e-6), no CDR3, stop codons, out-of-frame junctions, or ambiguous translated residues. V3J clonotypes were defined as sequences sharing the same inferred V gene, J gene, and CDR3 amino acid sequence. Percentage overlap between repertoires was calculated by dividing the number of shared unique clonotypes by the size of the smaller repertoire. RTK rarefaction, the Chao1 estimator, and Recon v2.1 estimates of unobserved clonotypes were used to assess repertoire richness. Generation probabilities were computed with OLGA for all TCRbeta clonotypes obtained by the gDNA method from several donors. The source is immuneACCESS, and TCRdb retained only in-frame sequences with V and J called. Part of the clones is not carried over; for the studies checked, unresolved V genes explain less than half of this, and the remainder is unexplained. The D gene and trimming were derived from the DNA, and the V and J assignments and clone size from that table. The sample records about 730,000 clones, roughly 72% of which are singletons. Approximately 1.8% of the sample rests with the top ten.

The CDR3 starts with the cysteine, ends with the phenylalanine, and has 15 residues. The kept DNA is CDR3 alone, 45 bases in frame from the first base. The germline V and J ends show losses of 5 bases and 3 bases respectively, and no gene match explains 8 bases of the junction. Reading the germline V gene (reference sequence) gives CDR1 SEHNR and CDR2 FQNEAQ. The TCR sequence derives from a woman under 40 in good health. Rearrangement joined TRBV7-9 to TRBJ2-7, with 9 middle bases fitting TRBD1. Sample: memory CD4+ T cells sorted from blood. The cell subset or site tag for this specimen amounts to: CD45RA-negative fraction. The CDR3: CASSQRDRAIYEQYF. The nucleotide sequence is TGTGCCAGCAGCCAAAGGGACAGGGCAATCTACGAGCAGTACTTC.